These 30 T cell receptor beta chains were all obtained from the same sample, sequenced in a study of read filtering for tumor transcriptome and immune sequencing. This library used roughly 370 ng RNA and molecular barcoded adaptors spanning alpha/delta and beta/gamma chains. TCRdb fed the reads into MiXCR, producing one record per CDR3 protein. The repertoire holds around 58,000 distinct CDR3 sequences, with approximately 15% as singletons. Sequencing was carried out using a population of CD138-negative cells sorted from bone marrow. The receptors were gathered from a donor at least 40 years old with multiple myeloma.

This clonotype was recorded a few times. The chain recombines TRBV11-1 with TRBJ2-7, with 7 bases fitting TRBD1. Trimming at V came to 1 base and at J to 5 bases, leaving 5 bases not matched to a gene. Germline CDR1 SGHAT, CDR2 FQDESV (reference sequence). CDR3 size: 14 residues. This CDR3 reads CASSLGQGHDEQYF. The CDR3 DNA reads TGTGCCAGCAGCTTAGGACAGGGTCACGACGAGCAGTACTTC.

This clonotype was detected ten times or more. The chain employs TRBV19 and TRBJ1-5, with D unclear. Germline V CDR1 and CDR2: LNHDA, SQIVND (reference sequence). V was shortened by 4 bases and J by 5 bases, with 15 bases between the two germline ends. The CDR3 covers 15 residues. CDR3 sequence reads: CASSNRLARDQPQHF. The CDR3 nucleotides are TGTGCCAGTAGTAACCGATTAGCCAGAGATCAGCCCCAGCATTTT.

This clonotype appeared once. One end of the junction does not line up with germline, which may come from a read error. V usage is TRBV5-1 and J usage is TRBJ2-1; 8 bases fit TRBD2. Looked up from germline, CDR1 is SGHRS and CDR2 is YFSETQ. The CDR3 extends over 15 amino acids. The CDR3 coding sequence is TGCGCCAGCGGCTTGCCGGGAGGGCCGGACAATGAGCAGTTCTTT. Translation gives CASGLPGGPDNEQFF.

This clonotype has just a few counts. The V gene is TRBV24-1, the J gene TRBJ2-7; 10 bases map to TRBD2. Germline V gene data show CDR1 as KGHDR and CDR2 as SFDVKD. V lost 3 bases and J lost 7; bases outside the gene matches: 8. This CDR3 is 15 amino acids long. This chain's CDR3 is CATSDELAGPGEQYF. In DNA form, the CDR3 reads TGTGCCACCAGTGATGAACTAGCGGGACCTGGGGAGCAGTACTTC.

In this sample, this clonotype turned up many times. The rearrangement links TRBV14 to TRBJ2-7; 9 bases map to TRBD2. Germline CDR1 and CDR2: SGHDN and FVKESK. The V and J ends lost 6 bases and 0 bases, in that order; junction bases with no gene match: 6. The CDR3 spans 15 residues. The CDR3 here is CASRQSGLASYEQYF. In nucleotides, the CDR3 is TGTGCCAGCAGACAATCGGGACTAGCCTCCTACGAGCAGTACTTC. The variable domain in full, completed from reference TRBV14 and TRBJ2-7, reads EAGVTQFPSHSVIEKGQTVTLRCDPISGHDNLYWYRRVMGKEIKFLLHFVKESKQDESGMPNNRFLAERTGGTYSTLKVQPAELEDSGVYFCASRQSGLASYEQYFGPGTRLTVT.

This clonotype was counted ten times or more. V usage is TRBV20-1 and J usage is TRBJ2-1, with no clear D. V dropped 2 bases and J dropped 2 bases, with 10 bases sitting between them. The CDR3 spans 14 residues. Germline V gene sequence: CDR1 DFQATT, CDR2 SNEGSKA (reference sequence). The CDR3 spells CSARRRGAYNEQFF. In nucleotides, the CDR3 is TGCAGTGCTAGACGCCGTGGGGCCTACAATGAGCAGTTCTTC.

This clonotype was seen at least ten times. The chain couples TRBV20-1 to TRBJ2-2; no reliable D call. The germline CDR1 and CDR2 sequences are DFQATT and SNEGSKA (reference sequence). The V and J ends lost 0 bases and 3 bases respectively, with 8 bases between them. The CDR3 is made up of 14 amino acids. The CDR3 sequence: CSARDRRDTGELFF. The CDR3 nucleotides are TGCAGTGCTAGAGATCGACGGGACACCGGGGAGCTGTTTTTT.

This clonotype was seen only a few times. This chain connects TRBV7-3 to TRBJ2-2; 11 bases match TRBD2. Germline V CDR1 and CDR2: SGHTA, FQGTGA. The CDR3 sequence is 16 residues long. V shed 8 bases, J shed 4 bases, and the junction held 9 bases outside the gene matches. Here the CDR3 DNA reads TGTGCCAGCGGTAGCGGGAGGGCCCTGAGCACCGGGGAGCTGTTTTTT. Amino acid sequence: CASGSGRALSTGELFF.

This clonotype was seen a few times. This chain links TRBV20-1 with TRBJ2-3; 9 nucleotides match TRBD2. Germline trimming cut 7 bases from V and 2 bases from J; bases unmatched to any gene: 7. The CDR3 contains 14 residues. Per germline, CDR1 DFQATT and CDR2 SNEGSKA (reference sequence). CDR3 sequence: CSVQAGGFTDTQYF. The CDR3 DNA is TGCAGTGTACAGGCGGGAGGGTTCACAGATACGCAGTATTTT.

The rearrangement links TRBV20-1 to TRBJ1-3; possible D gene TRBD1, 6 bases. CDR1 is DFQATT, CDR2 SNEGSKA, per germline (reference sequence). This CDR3 has 13 residues. CDR3 loop: CSLRQATGNTIYF. Here the CDR3 DNA reads TGCAGCCTTCGACAGGCCACTGGAAACACCATATATTTT.

The table lists this clonotype with many counts. The chain uses TRBV7-9 and TRBJ1-5; D is undetermined. The germline V gene has CDR1 SEHNR and CDR2 FQNEAQ (reference sequence). The CDR3 has 15 amino acids. V dropped 1 base and J dropped 0 bases, with 7 bases sitting between them. Here the CDR3 DNA reads TGTGCCAGCAGCTTAGGGGCTTCTAGCAATCAGCCCCAGCATTTT. Protein: CASSLGASSNQPQHF.

This clonotype was seen ten or more times. The chain combines TRBV5-4 with TRBJ2-7, with 12 bases lining up with TRBD2. The V segment lost 4 bases and the J segment 2 bases; nucleotides outside the gene matches: 7. The CDR3 spans 16 residues. CDR1 is SGHNT and CDR2 is YYREEE in the germline V gene (reference sequence). The CDR3: CASSPPSGRGTYEQYF. CDR3 DNA: TGTGCCAGCAGCCCACCTAGCGGGAGGGGTACCTACGAGCAGTACTTC.

The rearrangement uses TRBV20-1 and TRBJ2-3; 7 bases agree with TRBD2. V dropped 6 bases and J dropped 4; count of bases not matched to a gene: 13. This CDR3 has 15 residues. Germline-derived CDR1 and CDR2 are DFQATT and SNEGSKA (reference sequence). The CDR3 sequence: CSAILRLAGADTQYF. The CDR3, as DNA: TGCAGTGCCATACTGAGACTAGCCGGCGCAGATACGCAGTATTTT.

This clonotype was counted many times. The chain uses TRBV29-1 and TRBJ2-1; no reliable D call. The CDR3 contains 13 residues. Trimming took 7 bases from V and 0 from J, leaving 10 bases between them. CDR1 SQVTM and CDR2 ANQGSEA come from the germline V gene. In nucleotides, the CDR3 is TGCAGCGGCGCCCTGAGCTCCTACAATGAGCAGTTCTTC. Residues: CSGALSSYNEQFF.

This clonotype was seen at least ten times. V is TRBV7-8 and J is TRBJ2-1; 11 positions agree with TRBD2. Per the germline V gene, CDR1 is SGHVS and CDR2 is FQNEAQ. After removal of 3 bases from V and 3 bases from J, the junction contained 7 bases not matched to a gene. This CDR3 has 17 residues. The CDR3 DNA follows: TGTGCCAGCAGCTTCCGCGCCGGGACTAGCGGCTACAATGAGCAGTTCTTC. Protein: CASSFRAGTSGYNEQFF.

The table lists this clonotype with many counts. The chain links TRBV12-3 or TRBV12-4 to TRBJ1-1; the D is unclear. This CDR3 spans 12 amino acids. Trimming removed 10 bases at V and 3 bases at J, with 12 bases between. The CDR3 DNA reads TGTGCCACCCGGCCCGGGTACACTGAAGCTTTCTTT. This codes for CATRPGYTEAFF.

This clonotype was detected ten times or more. CDR3 DNA sequence: TGTGCCAGCAGCTCAGGCCCGCTCAGTGAGCAGTTCTTC. Translating it yields CASSSGPLSEQFF. The rearrangement links TRBV5-6 to TRBJ2-1; D gene unclear. The ends were cut back, 3 bases at V and 9 bases at J, with 13 bases in the middle. Germline V lookup: CDR1 SGHDT, CDR2 YYEEEE. The CDR3 has 13 amino acids.

The table lists this clonotype with many counts. The V call is TRBV20-1, the J call TRBJ2-1; 10 positions match TRBD2. V dropped 1 base and J dropped 7; count of bases not matched to a gene: 16. From germline, CDR1 is DFQATT and CDR2 SNEGSKA (reference sequence). This CDR3 spans 18 amino acids. The CDR3 sequence: CSARVRVKGLAGVNEQFF. DNA for the CDR3: TGCAGTGCTAGAGTCAGGGTAAAAGGTCTAGCGGGAGTGAATGAGCAGTTCTTC.

This clonotype was counted ten times or more. This rearrangement joins TRBV28 to TRBJ1-2, with TRBD1 matching over 8 bases. The CDR3 contains 15 residues. From germline, CDR1 is MDHEN and CDR2 SYDVKM. V gave up 3 bases and J gave up 5 bases; unmatched junction bases: 8. The CDR3 is CASSFRGRSEYGYTF. CDR3 nucleotide sequence: TGTGCCAGCAGTTTCAGGGGGCGCTCAGAGTATGGCTACACCTTC.

This clonotype appeared many times. The chain couples TRBV29-1 to TRBJ1-2; D is unresolved. This CDR3 region has 11 residues. Per the germline V gene, CDR1 is SQVTM and CDR2 is ANQGSEA. Trimming took off 7 bases at V and 3 bases at J, with 9 bases between the two ends. The CDR3 protein is CSARRDYGYTF. CDR3 DNA: TGCAGCGCAAGGAGAGACTATGGCTACACCTTC.

This clonotype has ten or more counts. CDR3 nucleotides: TGTGCCAGCAGCCAAGATTTGGGAGGCCAAGAGACCCAGTACTTC. The encoded protein is CASSQDLGGQETQYF. The genes are TRBV14 and TRBJ2-5; possibly TRBD2 for D (6 bases). This CDR3 is built from 15 residues. V dropped 0 bases and J dropped 1 base, with 9 bases sitting between them. Per germline, CDR1 SGHDN and CDR2 FVKESK. The variable domain in full, completed from reference TRBV14 and TRBJ2-5, reads EAGVTQFPSHSVIEKGQTVTLRCDPISGHDNLYWYRRVMGKEIKFLLHFVKESKQDESGMPNNRFLAERTGGTYSTLKVQPAELEDSGVYFCASSQDLGGQETQYFGPGTRLLVL.

The table lists this clonotype with many counts. This chain connects TRBV7-9 to TRBJ2-7, with D hard to call. CDR1 SEHNR and CDR2 FQNEAQ come from the germline V gene (reference sequence). The CDR3 totals 14 residues. V was clipped by 1 base and J by 4 bases, with 11 bases between them. In DNA, the CDR3 is TGTGCCAGCAGCTTAGAAGGGAATAGGTACGAGCAGTACTTC. Translated: CASSLEGNRYEQYF.

The V gene is TRBV27, the J gene TRBJ1-1; D gene unclear. The CDR3 is 14 residues long. Germline V CDR1 and CDR2: MNHEY, SMNVEV (reference sequence). V lost 6 bases and J 0 bases, leaving 11 bases between the germline ends. The CDR3 loop is CASSPPGMNTEAFF. The DNA of the CDR3 is TGTGCCAGCAGCCCCCCAGGTATGAACACTGAAGCTTTCTTT.

The rearrangement joins TRBV4-2 to TRBJ1-3; D is unclear. CDR1 is LGHNA and CDR2 is YNFKEQ in the germline V gene. This CDR3 spans 17 amino acids. V was clipped by 3 bases and J by 4 bases, with 19 bases between them. CDR3 protein: CASSQDQLGLFGNTIYF. The DNA for the CDR3 is TGTGCCAGCAGCCAGGATCAGCTAGGATTGTTCGGAAACACCATATATTTT.

This clonotype was recorded at least ten times. The V call is TRBV7-2, the J call TRBJ2-7, with TRBD1 identical over 10 bases. V trimming: 5 bases; J trimming: 3 bases; junction bases outside the gene matches: 10. From germline, CDR1 is SGHTA and CDR2 FQGNSA. The CDR3 runs to 16 residues. The DNA of the CDR3 is TGTGCCAGCAGCGCTACCCCCGGGACAGGGGTCTACGAGCAGTACTTC. It yields the protein CASSATPGTGVYEQYF.

This clonotype was seen ten or more times. Written as DNA, the CDR3 is TGTGCCAGCACCCTAGGGACAGGTCCACGTGCGAACACCGGGGAGCTGTTTTTT. This codes for CASTLGTGPRANTGELFF. The chain uses TRBV28 and TRBJ2-2; 8 nucleotides agree with TRBD1. J gave up 0 bases and V 7 bases, and 13 bases lay outside the gene matches. Germline CDR1 reads MDHEN; CDR2 reads SYDVKM. The CDR3 covers 18 residues.

The sample holds many counts of this clonotype. This rearrangement joins TRBV7-3 to TRBJ1-1; D is ambiguous. In germline, CDR1 is SGHTA, CDR2 FQGTGA. The CDR3 has 14 residues. V gave up 5 bases and J gave up 3 bases, with 13 bases separating them. This CDR3 is CASSPAGGHTEAFF. The CDR3 DNA follows: TGTGCCAGCAGCCCGGCCGGAGGACACACTGAAGCTTTCTTT.

This clonotype appeared many times. The chain recombines TRBV7-9 with TRBJ1-1; D perhaps matches TRBD1 (5 bases). Looked up from germline, CDR1 is SEHNR and CDR2 is FQNEAQ (reference sequence). The V gene lost 2 bases and the J gene lost 10 bases, with 14 bases spanning the gap. This CDR3 is built from 13 residues. The CDR3 nucleotides read TGTGCCAGCAGCTTATTAGATGGGGGAAGAGCTTTCTTT. Residues: CASSLLDGGRAFF.

The V and J genes are TRBV20-1 and TRBJ1-5; D is undetermined. CDR3 length equals 15 residues. The germline V gene encodes CDR1 DFQATT and CDR2 SNEGSKA (reference sequence). V shed 5 bases and J shed 6 bases, with 20 bases lying between them. DNA for the CDR3: TGCAGTGCTCCGATCCCTCGACAAGGGTTTCAGCCCCAGCATTTT. Translated, it gives CSAPIPRQGFQPQHF.

The table lists this clonotype with many counts. The gene calls are TRBV7-2 and TRBJ2-1; 14 nucleotides agree with TRBD2. The CDR3 sequence is 16 residues long. Trimming took 7 bases from V and 10 from J; bases not matched to a gene: 12. Germline CDR1 SGHTA, CDR2 FQGNSA. CDR3 nucleotides: TGTGCCAGCACCTCCTGGGGACTAGCGGGAGTTATGGAGCAGTTCTTC. Encoded protein: CASTSWGLAGVMEQFF.